Sequencing of this TCR beta chain was carried out in a study of T cell responses to AZD1222 COVID-19 vaccine. CDR1 and CDR2 from the germline V gene are SGDLS and YYNGEE. This CDR3 contains 16 residues. The junction had 11 bases not matched to a gene; V was cut back by 4 bases and J by 4 bases. The table came from immunoSEQ multiplex PCR; TCRdb's copy has only in-frame clones and leaves some out. The sample lists roughly 130,000 clones, roughly 87% occurring once. Study findings and constraints: The breadth and depth of Spike-specific TCRs increased once two AZD1222 doses had been given. In a largely white British group with more females than males, clonal diversity was possibly underestimated. After the peak T cell response, and only then, were repertoires sampled.

With regard to this clone: Its antigen is as yet unknown.

The V call is TRBV9, the J call TRBJ2-3, with TRBD2 matching 8 bases. The specimen comprised peripheral blood, sampled on day 0 of AZD1222 vaccination. The sequence was obtained from an adult in good health. In DNA, the CDR3 is TGTGCCAGCAGCCCCCGTCTAGCGGGTGGCGCAGATACGCAGTATTTT. Translation: CASSPRLAGGADTQYF.